The rows below give T cell receptor beta chains drawn from one sample of a study of blood T cell repertoires in COVID-19. Libraries were prepared by immunoSEQ multiplex PCR; TCRdb keeps only in-frame clonotypes and omits some of them. The table includes 270,000 or so clones, around 83% detected once. Specimen: PBMCs or T cells enriched from blood (not recorded which). These receptors originate from a woman in her forties or fifties who had been exposed to COVID-19. The CDR3 runs from the conserved cysteine through the conserved F or W. A D gene is named only where the DNA matches it firmly. The listing skips clone size in some rows; elsewhere it reads once, few, many or a size class.

v_call,j_call,d_call,clone_size,cdr3_nt,cdr3_aa
TRBV11-1,TRBJ2-4,TRBD1,NA,TGTGCCAGCAGCTTAGACAGGGGGAACATTCAGTACTTC,CASSLDRGNIQYF
TRBV6-2/TRBV6-3,TRBJ2-7,NA,NA,TGTGCCAGCAGTTCCCTCGGGACACTATCCTACGAGCAGTACTTC,CASSSLGTLSYEQYF
TRBV27,TRBJ1-1,NA,NA,TGTGCCAGCAGTTCTTTCACTGAAGCTTTCTTT,CASSSFTEAFF
TRBV30,TRBJ1-5,NA,NA,TGTGCCTGGAGTGTGCGGGGACAGCCCCAGCATTTT,CAWSVRGQPQHF
TRBV10-3,TRBJ2-1,TRBD1,NA,TGTGCCATCAGTGAAGGGACAGGGGCCTACAATGAGCAGTTCTTC,CAISEGTGAYNEQFF
TRBV2,TRBJ1-1,NA,NA,TGTGCCAGCAAAGCCAGGGAAGTCGTGGGGGCTTTCTTT,CASKAREVVGAFF
TRBV10-1,TRBJ1-1,NA,NA,TGCGCCAGCACCAGCCACAATGTAAACGGGGATAGTAGCACTGAAGCTTTCTTT,CASTSHNVNGDSSTEAFF
TRBV10-3,TRBJ2-2,TRBD1,NA,TGTGCCATCCAAAGCCACGAGAGTCAAGGACAGGCTAACACCGGGGAGCTGTTTTTT,CAIQSHESQGQANTGELFF
TRBV5-6,TRBJ1-4,NA,NA,TGTGCCAGCAGCCGGGGGGCTGAAAAACTGTTTTTT,CASSRGAEKLFF
TRBV7-3,TRBJ2-7,NA,NA,TGTGCCAGCAGCTTATGGGGCGGGGACGAGCAGTACTTC,CASSLWGGDEQYF
TRBV30,TRBJ1-6,TRBD1,NA,TGTGCCTGGAGTGTAGACAGGGGACAACTTTCACCCCTCCACTTT,CAWSVDRGQLSPLHF
TRBV10-2,TRBJ1-1,TRBD1,NA,TGCGCCAGCAGTGCAAGGACAGGGCAGGGTCTGAACACTGAAGCTTTCTTT,CASSARTGQGLNTEAFF
TRBV28,TRBJ2-7,NA,NA,TGTGCCAGCAGTTTAGAAAACAGGCCCAACGAGCAGTACTTC,CASSLENRPNEQYF
TRBV5-8,TRBJ2-7,NA,NA,TGTGCCAGCAGCTTACCGGACAGTTACGAGCAGTACTTC,CASSLPDSYEQYF
TRBV6-5,TRBJ2-7,TRBD2,NA,TGTGCCACCGGACTAGCGGGTGGCTACGAGCAGTACTTC,CATGLAGGYEQYF
TRBV19,TRBJ1-1,NA,few,TGTGCCAGTAGTCTCAGGGACTTGAACACTGAAGCTTTCTTT,CASSLRDLNTEAFF
TRBV28,TRBJ1-1,NA,NA,TGTGCCAGCAGTTCCAGGACGGGGGGCACTGAAGCTTTCTTT,CASSSRTGGTEAFF
TRBV11-2,TRBJ2-1,TRBD2,NA,TGTGCCAGCAGCTCGCGGGGGAATGAGCAGTTCTTC,CASSSRGNEQFF
TRBV5-4,TRBJ1-6,TRBD1,NA,TGTGCCAGCAGCTGGGACAGGGCTGATTCACCCCTCCACTTT,CASSWDRADSPLHF
TRBV19,TRBJ2-3,NA,NA,TGTGCCAGTAGTATGCTGGCAGGTCCGGATACGCAGTATTTT,CASSMLAGPDTQYF
TRBV7-9,TRBJ2-5,NA,NA,TGTGCCAGCAGCTCCGGAGGGGAGACCCAGTACTTC,CASSSGGETQYF
TRBV6-2/TRBV6-3,TRBJ2-5,TRBD1,once,TGTGCCAGCAGTCTTCAGGGGGCCGGACAAGAGACCCAGTACTTC,CASSLQGAGQETQYF
TRBV4-1,TRBJ2-7,TRBD1,few,TGCGCCAGCAGCCCGACCGGGACAGGGGTCTACGAGCAGTACTTC,CASSPTGTGVYEQYF
TRBV27,TRBJ1-1,NA,once,TGTGCCAGCAGTTTACGCGGGCCGAGGAACACTGAAGCTTTCTTT,CASSLRGPRNTEAFF
TRBV5-8,TRBJ1-3,NA,once,TGTGCCGTCGGAACCAGGGGAAGAGGATCTGGAAACACCATATATTTT,CAVGTRGRGSGNTIYF
TRBV5-4,TRBJ2-1,TRBD2,NA,TGTGCCAGCAGCTTGAGGCTAGCGGGGTCGTCTGGTGAGCAGTTCTTC,CASSLRLAGSSGEQFF
TRBV28,TRBJ1-6,NA,NA,TGTGCCAGCAGTTCGGCGGGTGTGGATTCACCCCTCCACTTT,CASSSAGVDSPLHF
TRBV11-2,TRBJ2-1,NA,few,TGTGCCAGCAGCCCTTTCGCTGTAGCGGCCACAAGGGGCGAGCAGTTCTTC,CASSPFAVAATRGEQFF
TRBV5-1,TRBJ1-1,NA,NA,TGCGCCAGCAGCATCATCCCATCACACCCACAGGGAGCTTTCTTT,CASSIIPSHPQGAFF
TRBV5-5,TRBJ1-3,TRBD1,NA,TGTGCCAGCAGCTCCCCAGGGGGGGGAAACACCATATATTTT,CASSSPGGGNTIYF
TRBV28,TRBJ1-1,NA,NA,TGTGCCAGCAGTTTATCGGGACACAGTAAGGCTTTCTTT,CASSLSGHSKAFF
TRBV5-1,TRBJ1-3,TRBD1,NA,TGCGCCAGCAGCTTGGACAGGGGTAGAAACACCATATATTTT,CASSLDRGRNTIYF
TRBV2,TRBJ2-7,NA,NA,TGTGCCAGCAGGGGTCCTACAGCTATCCCCTACGAGCAGTACTTC,CASRGPTAIPYEQYF
TRBV19,TRBJ2-2,TRBD2,NA,TGTGCCAGTAGTATCCACGGGGGGACCGGGGAGCTGTTTTTT,CASSIHGGTGELFF
TRBV27,TRBJ2-2,NA,once,TGTGCCAGCAGTTTATCAACCGGGTACGCGAACACCGGGGAGCTGTTTTTT,CASSLSTGYANTGELFF
TRBV18,TRBJ2-1,TRBD2,NA,TGTGCCAGCTCTCCGACTCTAGCGGGGGGTACCTACAATGAGCAGTTCTTC,CASSPTLAGGTYNEQFF
TRBV5-5,TRBJ1-1,TRBD1,NA,TGTGCCAGCAGTTCAACCGGGACAGGGAAAGGTGAAGCTTTCTTT,CASSSTGTGKGEAFF
TRBV7-2,TRBJ2-2,NA,NA,TGTGCCAGCAGCTTCCAGGGGGGATTCCGGGCCGGGGAGCTGTTTTTT,CASSFQGGFRAGELFF
TRBV9,TRBJ1-2,NA,NA,TGTGCCAGCAGCCCCGGGGATTATGGCTACACCTTC,CASSPGDYGYTF
TRBV28,TRBJ2-1,NA,NA,TGTGCCAGCAGTTCACCCTCAGGGGATGAGCAGTTCTTC,CASSSPSGDEQFF
TRBV5-6,TRBJ2-5,TRBD2,NA,TGTGCCAGCAGCTTCGGGACTAGCGGCAAAGAGACCCAGTACTTC,CASSFGTSGKETQYF
TRBV19,TRBJ1-1,TRBD1,NA,TGTGCCACCCGAACCAAGGACAGGGGGAACACTGAAGCTTTCTTT,CATRTKDRGNTEAFF
TRBV6-1,TRBJ2-1,TRBD2,NA,TGTGCCAGCAGTGTAACAGCGGGAAGCTCCTACAATGAGCAGTTCTTC,CASSVTAGSSYNEQFF
TRBV29-1,TRBJ1-2,NA,NA,TGCAGCGTTGAAAGGGGGTTGGATGGCTACACCTTC,CSVERGLDGYTF
TRBV30,TRBJ1-3,NA,NA,TGTGCCTGGAGTGTCAGACAGAACTCTGGAAACACCATATATTTT,CAWSVRQNSGNTIYF
TRBV5-1,TRBJ1-2,NA,NA,TGCGCCAGCAGCTTGGTTGAGGGGGTAGACTATGGCTACACCTTC,CASSLVEGVDYGYTF
TRBV6-4,TRBJ2-1,TRBD2,NA,TGTGCCAGCAGTGTCGGCGGGGGGGCCGGAGATGAGCAGTTCTTC,CASSVGGGAGDEQFF
TRBV28,TRBJ2-7,TRBD2,NA,TGTGCCAGCAGTTCCCCCCAGGGAGGGGTCTACGAGCAGTACTTC,CASSSPQGGVYEQYF
TRBV16,TRBJ1-2,NA,once,TGTGCCAGCAGCCAACCTACAGGACGAGGAGTCGGCTACACCTTC,CASSQPTGRGVGYTF
TRBV10-3,TRBJ2-7,TRBD1,many,TGTGCCATCAGTGATCCGGGACAGGGGTACGAGCAGTACTTC,CAISDPGQGYEQYF
TRBV18,TRBJ1-3,NA,NA,TGTGCCAGCTCACCTTACGACACTGGAAACACCATATATTTT,CASSPYDTGNTIYF
TRBV6-5,TRBJ2-2,NA,NA,TGTGCCTCAGGAGGGAACACCGGGGAGCTGTTTTTT,CASGGNTGELFF
TRBV6-1,TRBJ2-7,NA,NA,TGTGCCAGCAGTGAAGCGCGGGACCTATACTACGAGCAGTACTTC,CASSEARDLYYEQYF
TRBV7-8,TRBJ2-7,NA,NA,TGTGCCAGCAGCCTCTTCAGAACAGGCCCCTACGAGCAGTACTTC,CASSLFRTGPYEQYF
TRBV27,TRBJ1-2,TRBD1,once,TGTGCCAGCGGAGCCAGGGGGCTTTATGGCTACACCTTC,CASGARGLYGYTF
TRBV2,TRBJ2-4,NA,NA,TGTGCCAGCAGTACAGTAGCCAAAAACATTCAGTACTTC,CASSTVAKNIQYF
TRBV6-5,TRBJ1-2,TRBD1,NA,TGTGCCAGCAGAAGGGGGCGAAACTATGGCTACACCTTC,CASRRGRNYGYTF